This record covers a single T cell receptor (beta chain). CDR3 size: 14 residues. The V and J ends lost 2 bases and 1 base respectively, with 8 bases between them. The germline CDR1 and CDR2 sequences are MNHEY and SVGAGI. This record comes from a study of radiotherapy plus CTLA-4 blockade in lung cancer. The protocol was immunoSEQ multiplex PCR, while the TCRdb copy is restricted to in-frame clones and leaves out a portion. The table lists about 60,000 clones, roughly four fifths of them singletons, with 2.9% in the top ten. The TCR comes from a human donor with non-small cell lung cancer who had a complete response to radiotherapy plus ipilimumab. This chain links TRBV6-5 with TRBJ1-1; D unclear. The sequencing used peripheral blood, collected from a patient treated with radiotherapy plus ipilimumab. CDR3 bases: TGTGCCAGCAGTTACCGGGTTCCGAACACTGAAGCTTTCTTT. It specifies CASSYRVPNTEAFF.